The entry below describes one TCR beta chain. The antigen is not known. This sample stems from a study of CD8 T cells in Susac syndrome. The study used treatment-naive patients who had stable or active relapsing-remitting disease as multiple sclerosis controls. Findings of the study overall: As the study acknowledged, the number of individuals who were part of its TCR sequencing and HLA analysis was relatively small.

RNA totalling roughly 0.45 to 1 ug underwent reverse transcription with random hexamers. Across 54 Vbeta and 13 Jbeta, immunoSEQ multiplex PCR amplified TCR beta CDR3. TCRdb reanalysed the immunoSEQ multiplex PCR reads using MiXCR and keeps one entry per CDR3 protein. The repertoire holds 230,000 or so distinct CDR3 sequences, with 95% as singletons. J was trimmed by 7 bases and V by 5 bases; bases with no gene match: 7. Germline lookup yields CDR1 DFQATT and CDR2 SNEGSKA (reference sequence). The CDR3 spans 13 residues. This clonotype was obtained from a human donor with multiple sclerosis. The sample was CD4+ T cells from PBMCs. The chain has TRBV20-1 and TRBJ1-5, with TRBD1 matching 8 bases. The CDR3 DNA is TGCAGTGCTTCCAGGGGGCGAGGACAGCCCCAGCATTTT. Encoded protein: CSASRGRGQPQHF.